A selection of T cell receptor beta chains follows, all from one sample in a study of cytomegalovirus exposure and HLA in healthy donors. TCRdb's copy holds only in-frame clones and misses some; the assay was immunoSEQ multiplex PCR. The sample table includes 190,000 or so clones. Sequenced sample: PBMCs. The receptor set was obtained from a boy younger than 18 in good health and CMV-seronegative. Both conserved end residues are part of each CDR3. Fields, in order: D gene, V gene, CDR3 length, J gene, CDR3 protein, CDR3 DNA. D genes are given only for firm matches.

TRBD1,TRBV6-5,14,TRBJ2-7,CASSYRTGPYEQYF,TGTGCCAGCAGTTATCGGACAGGGCCCTACGAGCAGTACTTC
-,TRBV5-8,11,TRBJ2-7,CASSLAAEQYF,TGTGCCAGCAGCTTGGCCGCCGAGCAGTACTTC
TRBD1,TRBV14,16,TRBJ1-6,CASSQPGTDYNSPLHF,TGTGCCAGCAGCCAGCCCGGGACAGACTATAATTCACCCCTCCACTTT
-,TRBV6-5,15,TRBJ2-1,CASSPSRGVINEQFF,TGTGCCAGCAGCCCCAGTCGCGGGGTGATCAATGAGCAGTTCTTC
-,TRBV4-3,13,TRBJ1-3,CASSQKDGHPIYF,TGCGCCAGCAGCCAGAAGGACGGACATCCCATATATTTT
-,TRBV7-3,14,TRBJ1-1,CASSLNGLTEGAFF,TGTGCCAGCAGCTTAAACGGCTTAACAGAAGGAGCTTTCTTT
-,TRBV7-8,16,TRBJ1-6,CASSSLVPGGNSPLHF,TGTGCCAGCAGCTCCCTTGTGCCAGGCGGGAATTCACCCCTCCACTTT
-,TRBV7-3,13,TRBJ1-2,CASSPQGTQFLSF,TGTGCCAGCAGCCCACAGGGAACCCAATTTCTTTCCTTC
TRBD1,TRBV2,17,TRBJ2-2,CASNRLGTGWNTGELFF,TGTGCCAGCAATCGTTTGGGGACAGGCTGGAACACCGGGGAGCTGTTTTTT
TRBD1,TRBV4-2,14,TRBJ1-1,CASSQNRGDTEAFF,TGTGCCAGCAGCCAGAACAGGGGTGACACTGAAGCTTTCTTT
TRBD1,TRBV7-8,15,TRBJ2-7,CASSIGGQGNYEQYF,TGTGCCAGCAGCATTGGGGGACAGGGGAACTACGAGCAGTACTTC
-,TRBV19,15,TRBJ2-7,CASSPQFQGGGEQYF,TGTGCCAGTAGTCCTCAATTCCAGGGAGGTGGCGAGCAGTACTTC
TRBD1,TRBV28,13,TRBJ1-2,CASRQGANYGYTF,TGTGCCAGCAGACAGGGGGCAAACTATGGCTACACCTTC